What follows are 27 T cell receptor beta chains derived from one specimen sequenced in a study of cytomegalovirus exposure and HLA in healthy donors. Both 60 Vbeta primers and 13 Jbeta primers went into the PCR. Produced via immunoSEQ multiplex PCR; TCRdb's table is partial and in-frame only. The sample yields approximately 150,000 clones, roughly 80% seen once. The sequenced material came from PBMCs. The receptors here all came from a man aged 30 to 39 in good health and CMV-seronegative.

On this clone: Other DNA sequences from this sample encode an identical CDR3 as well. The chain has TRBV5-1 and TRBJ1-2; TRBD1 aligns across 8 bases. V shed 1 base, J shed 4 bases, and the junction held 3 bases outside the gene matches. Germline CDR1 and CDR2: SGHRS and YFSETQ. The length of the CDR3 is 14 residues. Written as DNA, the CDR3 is TGCGCCAGCAGCTTGACAGGGGGGGGCTATGGCTACACCTTC. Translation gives CASSLTGGGYGYTF.

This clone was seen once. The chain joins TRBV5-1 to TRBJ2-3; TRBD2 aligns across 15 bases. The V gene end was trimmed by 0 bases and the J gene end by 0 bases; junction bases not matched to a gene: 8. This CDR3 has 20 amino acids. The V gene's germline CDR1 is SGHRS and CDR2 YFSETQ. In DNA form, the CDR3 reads TGCGCCAGCAGCTTGGCCTGGACTAGCGGGGGGGGGACTAGCACAGATACGCAGTATTTT. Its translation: CASSLAWTSGGGTSTDTQYF.

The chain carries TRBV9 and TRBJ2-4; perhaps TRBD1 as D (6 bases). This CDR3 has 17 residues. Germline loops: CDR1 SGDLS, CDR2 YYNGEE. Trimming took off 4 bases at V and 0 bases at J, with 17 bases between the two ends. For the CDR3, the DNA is TGTGCCAGCAGCCCCCGAGGACAGCCACTAGCCAAAAACATTCAGTACTTC. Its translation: CASSPRGQPLAKNIQYF.

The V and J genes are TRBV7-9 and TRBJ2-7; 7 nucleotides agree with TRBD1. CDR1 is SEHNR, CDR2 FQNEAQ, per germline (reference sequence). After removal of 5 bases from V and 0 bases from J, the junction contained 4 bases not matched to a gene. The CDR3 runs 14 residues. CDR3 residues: CASSPRDSSYEQYF. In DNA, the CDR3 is TGTGCCAGCAGCCCCCGGGACAGCTCCTACGAGCAGTACTTC.

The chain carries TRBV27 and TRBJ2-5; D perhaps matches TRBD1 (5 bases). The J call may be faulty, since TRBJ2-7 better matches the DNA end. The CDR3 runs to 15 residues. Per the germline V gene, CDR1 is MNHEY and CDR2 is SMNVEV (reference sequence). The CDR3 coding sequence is TGTGCCAGCAGTCCCAGGGCTCTCAAGGGTTACGAGCAGTACTTC. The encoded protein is CASSPRALKGYEQYF.

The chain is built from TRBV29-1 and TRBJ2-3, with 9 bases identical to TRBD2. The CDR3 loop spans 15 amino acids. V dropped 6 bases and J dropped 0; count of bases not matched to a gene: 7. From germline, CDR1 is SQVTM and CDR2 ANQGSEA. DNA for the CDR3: TGCAGCGTACACCACGCGGGAGGGAGCACAGATACGCAGTATTTT. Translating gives CSVHHAGGSTDTQYF.

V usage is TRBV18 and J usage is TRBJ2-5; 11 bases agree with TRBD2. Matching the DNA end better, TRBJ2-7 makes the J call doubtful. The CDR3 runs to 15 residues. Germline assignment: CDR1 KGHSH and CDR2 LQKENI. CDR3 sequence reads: CASSSTSGSSYEQYF. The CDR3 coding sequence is TGTGCCAGCTCATCAACTAGCGGGAGCTCCTACGAGCAGTACTTC.

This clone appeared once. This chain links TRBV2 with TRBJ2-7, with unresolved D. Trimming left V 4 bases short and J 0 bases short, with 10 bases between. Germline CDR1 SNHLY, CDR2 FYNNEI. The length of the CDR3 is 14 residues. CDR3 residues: CASSARLDSYEQYF. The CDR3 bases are TGTGCCAGCAGTGCCCGACTGGACTCCTACGAGCAGTACTTC.

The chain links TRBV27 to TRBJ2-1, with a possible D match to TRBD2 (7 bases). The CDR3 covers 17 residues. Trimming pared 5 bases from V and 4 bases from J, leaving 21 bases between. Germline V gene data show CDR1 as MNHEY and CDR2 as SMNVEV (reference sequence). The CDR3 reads CASSEPRGGGYYNEQFF. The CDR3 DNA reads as TGTGCCAGCAGTGAACCCCGGGGAGGGGGATATTACAATGAGCAGTTCTTC.

The CDR3 nucleotides read TGTGCCAGTGGGTACAGAGGGTACGAGCAGTACTTC. The encoded protein is CASGYRGYEQYF. V and J are TRBV19 and TRBJ2-7; D is possibly TRBD2 (5 bases). Germline V CDR1 and CDR2: LNHDA, SQIVND (reference sequence). Trimming removed 8 bases at V and 4 bases at J, with 12 bases between. The CDR3 runs 12 residues.

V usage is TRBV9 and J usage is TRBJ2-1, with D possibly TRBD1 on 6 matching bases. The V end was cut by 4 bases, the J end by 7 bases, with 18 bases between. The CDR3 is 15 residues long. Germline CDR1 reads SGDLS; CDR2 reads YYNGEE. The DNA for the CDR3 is TGTGCCAGCAGCTCCGGGGCAGGGGTAGGGAATGAGCAGTTCTTC. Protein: CASSSGAGVGNEQFF.

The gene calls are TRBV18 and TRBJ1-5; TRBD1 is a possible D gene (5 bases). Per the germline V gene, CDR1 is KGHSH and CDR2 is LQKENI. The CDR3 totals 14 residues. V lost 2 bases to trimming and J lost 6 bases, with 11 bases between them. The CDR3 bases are TGTGCCAGCTCACCAGGGGCCGTGTCTCAGCCCCAGCATTTT. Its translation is CASSPGAVSQPQHF.

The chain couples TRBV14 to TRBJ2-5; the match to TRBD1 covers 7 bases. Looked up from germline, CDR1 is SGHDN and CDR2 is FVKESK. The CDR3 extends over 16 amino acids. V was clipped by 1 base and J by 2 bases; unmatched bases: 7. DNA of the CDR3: TGTGCCAGCAGCCAAGGCCCCCGGGGACAGCAAGAGACCCAGTACTTC. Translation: CASSQGPRGQQETQYF. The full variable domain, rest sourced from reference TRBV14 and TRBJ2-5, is EAGVTQFPSHSVIEKGQTVTLRCDPISGHDNLYWYRRVMGKEIKFLLHFVKESKQDESGMPNNRFLAERTGGTYSTLKVQPAELEDSGVYFCASSQGPRGQQETQYFGPGTRLLVL.

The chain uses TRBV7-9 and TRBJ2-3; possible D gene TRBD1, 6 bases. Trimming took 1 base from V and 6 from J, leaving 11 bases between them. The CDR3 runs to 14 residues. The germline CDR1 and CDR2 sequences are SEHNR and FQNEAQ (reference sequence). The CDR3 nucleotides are TGTGCCAGCAGCTTAGATTCAGGGGTTGATACGCAGTATTTT. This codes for CASSLDSGVDTQYF.

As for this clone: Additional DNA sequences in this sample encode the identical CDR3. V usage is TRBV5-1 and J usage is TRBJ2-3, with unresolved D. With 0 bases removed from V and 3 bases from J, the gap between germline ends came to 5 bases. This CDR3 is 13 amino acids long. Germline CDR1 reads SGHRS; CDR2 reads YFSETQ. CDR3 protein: CASSLAGTDTQYF. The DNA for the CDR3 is TGCGCCAGCAGCTTGGCCGGGACAGATACGCAGTATTTT. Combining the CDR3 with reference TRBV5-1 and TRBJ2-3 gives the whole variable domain KAGVTQTPRYLIKTRGQQVTLSCSPISGHRSVSWYQQTPGQGLQFLFEYFSETQRNKGNFPGRFSGRQFSNSRSEMNVSTLELGDSALYLCASSLAGTDTQYFGPGTRLTVL.

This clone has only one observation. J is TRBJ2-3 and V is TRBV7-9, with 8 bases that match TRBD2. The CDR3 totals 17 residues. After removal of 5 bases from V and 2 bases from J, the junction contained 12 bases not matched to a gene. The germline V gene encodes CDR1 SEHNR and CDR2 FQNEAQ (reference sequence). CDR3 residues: CASSGTKAGETTDTQYF. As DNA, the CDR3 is TGTGCCAGCAGCGGAACAAAAGCGGGAGAAACCACAGATACGCAGTATTTT.

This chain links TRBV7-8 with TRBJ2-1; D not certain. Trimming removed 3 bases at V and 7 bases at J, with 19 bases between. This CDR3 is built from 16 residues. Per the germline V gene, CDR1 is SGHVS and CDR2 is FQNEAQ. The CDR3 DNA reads TGTGCCAGCAGCTTCCTCACCCCCACCCCTCGGAATGAGCAGTTCTTC. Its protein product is CASSFLTPTPRNEQFF.

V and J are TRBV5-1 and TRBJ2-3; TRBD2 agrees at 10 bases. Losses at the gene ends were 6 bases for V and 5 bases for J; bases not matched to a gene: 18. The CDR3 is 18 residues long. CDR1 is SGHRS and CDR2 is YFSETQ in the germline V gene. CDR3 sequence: CASKLQPSGGATGDTQYF. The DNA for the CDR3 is TGCGCCAGCAAACTTCAACCTAGCGGGGGCGCAACAGGAGATACGCAGTATTTT. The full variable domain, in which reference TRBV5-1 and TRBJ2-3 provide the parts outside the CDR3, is KAGVTQTPRYLIKTRGQQVTLSCSPISGHRSVSWYQQTPGQGLQFLFEYFSETQRNKGNFPGRFSGRQFSNSRSEMNVSTLELGDSALYLCASKLQPSGGATGDTQYFGPGTRLTVL.

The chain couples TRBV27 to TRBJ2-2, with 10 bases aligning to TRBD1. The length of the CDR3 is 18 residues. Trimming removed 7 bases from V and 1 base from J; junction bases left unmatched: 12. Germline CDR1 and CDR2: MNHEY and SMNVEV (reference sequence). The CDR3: CASTSRDRGSENTGELFF. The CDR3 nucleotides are TGTGCCAGCACGTCCCGGGACAGGGGAAGCGAGAACACCGGGGAGCTGTTTTTT.

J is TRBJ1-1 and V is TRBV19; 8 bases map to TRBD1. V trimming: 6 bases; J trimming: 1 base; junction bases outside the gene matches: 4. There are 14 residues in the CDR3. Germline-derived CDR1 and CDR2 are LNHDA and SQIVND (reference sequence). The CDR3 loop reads CASRYGTGNTEAFF. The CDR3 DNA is TGTGCCAGTAGATACGGGACAGGGAACACTGAAGCTTTCTTT.

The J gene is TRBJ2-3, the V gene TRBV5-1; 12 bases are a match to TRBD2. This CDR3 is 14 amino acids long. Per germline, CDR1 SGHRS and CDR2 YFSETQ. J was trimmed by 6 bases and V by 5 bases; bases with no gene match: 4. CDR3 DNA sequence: TGCGCCAGCAGACTAGCGGGGGGTACGGATACGCAGTATTTT. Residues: CASRLAGGTDTQYF.

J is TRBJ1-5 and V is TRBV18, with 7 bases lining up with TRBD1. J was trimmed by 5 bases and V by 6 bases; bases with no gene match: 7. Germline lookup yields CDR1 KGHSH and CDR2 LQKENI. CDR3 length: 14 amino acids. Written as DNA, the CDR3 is TGTGCCAGCTCTTTACGACAGGGTGATCAGCCCCAGCATTTT. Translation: CASSLRQGDQPQHF.

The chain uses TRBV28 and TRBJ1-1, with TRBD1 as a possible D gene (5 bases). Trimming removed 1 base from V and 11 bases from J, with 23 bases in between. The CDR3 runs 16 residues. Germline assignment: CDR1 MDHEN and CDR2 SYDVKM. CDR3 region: CASSLFGGGPGFSAFF. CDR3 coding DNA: TGTGCCAGCAGTTTATTCGGGGGGGGACCTGGTTTCTCGGCTTTCTTT.

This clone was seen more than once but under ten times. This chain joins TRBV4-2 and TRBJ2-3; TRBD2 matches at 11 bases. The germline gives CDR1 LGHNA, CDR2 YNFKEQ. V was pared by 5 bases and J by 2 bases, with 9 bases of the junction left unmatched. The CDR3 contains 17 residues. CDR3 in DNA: TGTGCCAGCAGCTGGGACACTAGCGGGGGTACCACAGATACGCAGTATTTT. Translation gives CASSWDTSGGTTDTQYF.

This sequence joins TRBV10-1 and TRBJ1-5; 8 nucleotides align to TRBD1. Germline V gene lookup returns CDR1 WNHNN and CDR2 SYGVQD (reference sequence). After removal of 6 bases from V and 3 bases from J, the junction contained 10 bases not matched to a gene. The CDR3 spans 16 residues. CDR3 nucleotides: TGCGCCAGCAGACAGGACCGGGACAGGCACAATCAGCCCCAGCATTTT. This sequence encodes CASRQDRDRHNQPQHF.

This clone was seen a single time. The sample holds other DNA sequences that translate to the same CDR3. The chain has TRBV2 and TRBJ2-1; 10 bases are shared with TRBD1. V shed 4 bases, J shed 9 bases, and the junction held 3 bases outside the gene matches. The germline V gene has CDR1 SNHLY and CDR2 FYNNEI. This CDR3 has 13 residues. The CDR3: CASSGQGAGEQFF. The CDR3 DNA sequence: TGTGCCAGCAGTGGACAGGGGGCCGGTGAGCAGTTCTTC. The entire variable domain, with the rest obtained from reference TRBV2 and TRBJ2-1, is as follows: EPEVTQTPSHQVTQMGQEVILRCVPISNHLYFYWYRQILGQKVEFLVSFYNNEISEKSEIFDDQFSVERPDGSNFTLKIRSTKLEDSAMYFCASSGQGAGEQFFGPGTRLTVL.

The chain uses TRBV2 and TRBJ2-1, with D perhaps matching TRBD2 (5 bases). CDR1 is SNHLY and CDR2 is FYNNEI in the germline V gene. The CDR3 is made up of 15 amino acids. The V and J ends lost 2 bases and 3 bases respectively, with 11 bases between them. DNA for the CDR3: TGTGCCAGCAGTGAACGGGGTGTAGTCTACAATGAGCAGTTCTTC. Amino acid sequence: CASSERGVVYNEQFF. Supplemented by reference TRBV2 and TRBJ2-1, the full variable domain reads EPEVTQTPSHQVTQMGQEVILRCVPISNHLYFYWYRQILGQKVEFLVSFYNNEISEKSEIFDDQFSVERPDGSNFTLKIRSTKLEDSAMYFCASSERGVVYNEQFFGPGTRLTVL.